This T cell receptor beta chain was captured in a study of CD8 T cells in Susac syndrome. Broader study findings: As the study acknowledged, the number of individuals who were part of its TCR sequencing and HLA analysis was relatively small.

RNA amounts of about 0.5 to 1 ug underwent reverse transcription with random hexamers. TCR beta CDR3 was amplified by immunoSEQ multiplex PCR. This amplification extended across 54 Vbeta and 13 Jbeta segments. MiXCR, applied by TCRdb to the immunoSEQ multiplex PCR reads, yields one record per CDR3 protein. The sample contains 180,000 or so distinct CDR3 sequences, about 95% of which appear only once. V dropped 4 bases and J dropped 9; count of bases not matched to a gene: 10. Germline CDR1 reads SGDLS; CDR2 reads YYNGEE. The CDR3 length is 15 residues. Negative isolation was applied to CD8+ and CD4+ T cells, and FACS enrichment was applied to TEMRA cells. Comments on this clonotype: Antigen specificity is unknown.

This chain joins TRBV9 and TRBJ2-1; 10 nucleotides line up with TRBD1. The source of this sequence is a human donor with multiple sclerosis. What was sequenced was CD4+ T cells from PBMCs. Written as DNA, the CDR3 is TGTGCCAGCAGCCTCCAGGACAGGGGGGAAAGTGAGCAGTTCTTC. The encoded protein is CASSLQDRGESEQFF.